The T cell receptor beta chain under discussion was sequenced for a study of cytomegalovirus exposure and HLA in healthy donors (dated by TCRdb to about 2017). Some background on the complete study: An earlier analysis of roughly 630 of the donors reported about 250 Gb of sequence data and 120 million or so unique TCR beta sequences from about 179 million T cells. The T cell repertoires of 666 subjects were profiled by immunosequencing and related to cytomegalovirus serostatus. Approximately 310 gigabases of sequencing data and 78 million or so unique TCR sequences were included in an early release covering about 700 HLA-typed donors. The study aimed to test whether cataloging public T cell receptors could reveal signatures of past pathogen exposure. Class I and class II HLA loci were covered by the typing at four-digit resolution. Roughly five DR-DQ haplotypes were treated as single units for association and clustering because of strong linkage in the cohort. Alongside the repertoire data, information on donor age, sex, ethnicity and CMV serostatus was compiled. In a later genetic analysis, genome-wide SNP genotypes for about three fifths of the roughly 670 donors were used, and that subset was treated as a discovery cohort. Along with the approximately 620-subject first cohort, a separate validation cohort of over a hundred different subjects was used. All discovery cohort repertoires had been generated using a single sequencing platform. The number of donors typed differed by locus, with about 629-630 for A, B, C, DRB1 and DQB1, 522 for DQA1, over 600 for DPA1, and around 430 for DPB1. In an earlier analysis of a few hundred of the donors, high-throughput TCR beta sequencing was used to judge whether each TCR beta V gene segment behaved as functional or pseudogenic. Across about 380 genotyped donors of the cohort, an average of about 240,000 unique TCR beta nucleotide sequences per donor were sequenced, and approximately 19% of those sequences were non-productive. High-throughput TCR immunosequencing, statistical association of individual TCRs with disease status, and machine learning were combined to predict cytomegalovirus infection status. Among the roughly 410 genotyped donors, around 81% belonged to the genetic ancestry cluster associated with self-reported Caucasian donors. In the later analysis, no new phenotypic data were used to find candidate immune exposures; instead, reliance was placed on TCR beta sequences and their occurrence across donors. A later analysis re-analyzed previously published TCR beta repertoires from hundreds of donors and added high-resolution HLA genotyping to study TCR occurrence patterns. Paper-wide results and their limitations: In a later analysis, several top co-occurrence clusters were reported to appear linked to parvovirus B19, influenza, CMV and Epstein-Barr virus. A later analysis found that HLA-associated TCR beta chains were more clonally expanded and had lower generation probabilities than equally common non-associated chains. Most TCR sequences were observed very rarely across donors, whereas some public TCRs were present in many individuals. A cluster of highly shared sequence variants was judged likely to be a technical artifact of the sequencing pipeline. In an earlier analysis of about 600 of the donors, most TCR beta V segments appeared in productive rearrangements about 87% or about 30% of the time, broadly matching IMGT annotations. Presence/absence analyses assumed roughly uniform sequencing depth across donors, an assumption that may not hold. In a later analysis, around 17,000 TCR beta sequences were associated with specific HLA alleles at a false discovery rate of 0.05. Correlated functional status among segregating V segments might be attributable to linkage disequilibrium, but an unknown experimental factor could not be ruled out. CMV serostatus was the only immune exposure information available for the cohort. In vitro tests confirmed that a few of the cytomegalovirus-associated TCR beta chains recognize cytomegalovirus antigens. A further reported finding was that TCR beta sequences accurately predicted the HLA-A and HLA-B alleles for most subjects in the first cohort. Because HLA typing was missing for some donors at each locus, association tests included only the typed subset. It was suggested by the authors that the approach could potentially be generalized to other disease states and immunological phenotypes. A later genetic analysis reported fewer N-insertions in productive TCRs among donors in an Asian-associated ancestry cluster than the approximately 700-donor mean. The earlier analysis of approximately 540 of the donors excluded approximately 17 rarely observed V segments, including chromosome 9 orphons, because counts were too low. The classifier was reported to diagnose cytomegalovirus status with high specificity and sensitivity in both the original cohort and the validation cohort. A later genetic analysis associated a missense DCLRE1C variant with V-gene and J-gene trimming of TCR beta chains, and an independent cohort replicated the association. Only TCR beta chains were sequenced in this cohort, and the absence of alpha or paired-chain data limited detectable features. According to a later analysis, most CMV-associated TCR beta chains appeared to be HLA-restricted, and the HLA associations seemed to be driven largely by CMV exposure. In a later analysis, the rate of TCR association differed among HLA loci, with DRB1 alleles having the most associated TCRs and HLA-C alleles having the fewest. When HLA alleles, especially DR and DQ, strongly co-occurred, attributing TCR associations to individual alleles was difficult. A total of roughly 160 TCR beta chains were listed by the study as associated with cytomegalovirus.

This clone was detected a few times. It lacks a known antigen. Within one base of it there is no much larger clone, and no base qualities were kept. The library was made by the immunoSEQ multiplex PCR assay. A mixture of 60 forward primers for TCR Vbeta segments and 13 reverse primers for TCR Jbeta segments was used in the multiplex PCR. Amplification of the CDR3 region of rearranged TCR beta genes was performed with a multiplex PCR assay on genomic DNA. The Illumina HiSeq System was used to sequence the amplified TCR beta libraries as 87-base-pair reads. On the study's bioinformatics: In a later analysis, roughly 80 million unique TCR beta chains were counted across the roughly 610 repertoires, and approximately 11 million of these chains were shared by at least two donors. To remove PCR and sequencing errors, raw reads were error-corrected and collapsed into unique sequences using a nearest-neighbor algorithm that merged closely related sequences. Alignment of CDR3 sequences to IMGT reference sequences was used to assign V, D and J gene segments. For a sequence to be retained, a match of at least six nucleotides was required to both a V gene segment and a J gene segment. A rearrangement counted as productive if the CDR3 had no stop codons and remained in frame with V and J, and every other rearrangement counted as non-productive. Following IMGT convention, CDR3 was defined as the stretch from the second conserved V-encoded cysteine to the conserved J-encoded phenylalanine. In an earlier analysis of around 640 of the donors, sequences lacking an unambiguous match to a single V gene segment were excluded. In an earlier analysis of several hundred of the donors, V segments were called functional above 56.7% productive rearrangements and were called segregating when the between-donor standard deviation exceeded 5%. To diagnose cytomegalovirus status from the catalog of TCR beta chain sequences, a statistical classification framework was built. In a later analysis, TCR nucleotide sequences were compared against IMGT/GENE-DB human TR gene sequences so that V and J genes could be assigned. A later analysis assigned CDR3 sequences and most-parsimonious VDJ recombination scenarios with the TCRdist pipeline. In a later analysis, every TCR beta chain was defined by the combination of its CDR3 amino acid sequence and its V-gene family, and reads without a unique V-gene family were dropped. As a way to deal with suspected cross-contamination and a sequencing artifact, a later analysis dropped nearly 600 nucleotide sequences that were highly shared and had low generation probability. For each public chain, a later analysis derived a clonal expansion index from normalized ranks of inferred template counts within each repertoire. In a later analysis, generation probabilities were computed with a VDJ recombination model fitted to out-of-frame rearrangements, and the resulting probabilities were checked against IGoR. In a later analysis, hypergeometric tests were used to score TCR-TCR, TCR-HLA and TCR-CMV co-occurrence, with a repertoire-size bias correction applied to TCR pairs. A later analysis estimated false discovery rates by permuting HLA or CMV assignments 20 times. In a later analysis, co-occurring TCRs were grouped with DBSCAN, and TCRdist sequence similarity was added when clustering was performed within HLA-allele-positive subsets. Co-occurrence clustering excluded repertoires with fewer than 30,000 or more than 120,000 public chains, plus five with anomalous nucleotide sharing. Drawn from immuneACCESS, this table holds only the in-frame rearrangements with V and J called that TCRdb kept. Clones are partly lost; checked studies trace under half to an unresolved V gene and leave the rest unexplained. V and J calls and clone size are given by that table; D and trimming were obtained from the DNA. Present in this sample are roughly 120,000 clones, around 8.5% of which were seen just once. The ten largest clonotypes hold approximately 5% of the sample.

The cohort consisted of 670 or so healthy bone marrow donors. At the time of sampling, all cohort members were nominally healthy, though unrecorded immune exposures were likely present. The donor tested CMV seronegative and was one of the 352 seronegative cohort members. Every donor gave a peripheral blood sample, and the peripheral blood mononuclear cells from that sample were used for TCR beta sequencing. The Qiagen DNeasy Blood Extraction Kit was used to extract genomic DNA from the blood cell samples. The TCR was taken from a man aged 35-49 years in good health and CMV-seronegative. Sequences were obtained from PBMCs.

The CDR3 protein is CASSLPRQGSTEAFF. The DNA reads as follows: TGTGCCAGTAGTCTACCCAGACAGGGAAGCACTGAAGCTTTCTTT. The rearrangement joined TRBV19 to TRBJ1-1; 7 middle bases align to TRBD1. Unmatched junction bases come to 10, with V trimmed by 5 bases and J by 4 bases. CDR1 is given as LNHDA and CDR2 as SQIVND, both from the germline V gene (reference sequence). The CDR3 sequence holds 15 residues, the cysteine and phenylalanine included. Only CDR3 DNA is held: 45 bases, read in frame from base 1.